This T cell receptor beta chain appears in the sequencing data of a study of blood T cell repertoires in COVID-19. In the study overall: Spain, Italy and the United States supplied samples that represented acute and convalescent COVID-19. PBMCs, B-cell-depleted T cells, or T cells provided the cDNA or gDNA that made up the material.

Cohort assignment relied on participant-reported clinical history. Per the original data handling: It was from reference gene primer amplification that nucleated cell counts were estimated. This table comes from immunoSEQ multiplex PCR, and its TCRdb copy is limited to in-frame clones, with some not included. Clone size and V and J calls were adopted from that table, with D and trimming inferred from the DNA. Found here are a few hundred thousand clones, roughly 90% of them singletons; the top ten hold 1%. This TCR was recovered from a woman aged 25 to 39 who had recovered from COVID-19. The sequenced material came from PBMCs or T cells enriched from blood (not recorded which).

The DNA of the CDR3 is TGTGCCAGCAGCTTGTGGGTATCTCGGACTAGCGGGGGGTTGACGCAGCAGTATTTT. Amino acid sequence: CASSLWVSRTSGGLTQQYF. The J gene is TRBJ2-3, the V gene TRBV5-6; 14 nucleotides agree with TRBD2. Germline V gene data show CDR1 as SGHDT and CDR2 as YYEEEE. V shed 1 base and J 11 bases; nucleotides not matched to a gene: 18. The CDR3 loop spans 19 amino acids.